This record concerns one T cell receptor beta chain sequence. The antigen is not known. This entry belongs to a study of long-term antiretroviral therapy in people with HIV. Study-wide results and caveats: It was not possible to obtain data on ART adherence, viral resistance or therapy changes. Transplant-donor-level diversity was not reached after ART, though diversity increased.

Researchers ran immunoSEQ v3.0 at survey level. Sequencing of each sample targeted about 35,000-55,000 T-cell genomes. Profiled with immunoSEQ multiplex PCR; TCRdb holds only in-frame clones, not every one. The sample records 20,000 to 25,000 clones, 80% to 95% being singletons. Trimming at V came to 4 bases and at J to 3 bases, leaving 10 bases not matched to a gene. The germline V gene encodes CDR1 LGHNA and CDR2 YSLEER. This CDR3 is built from 16 residues. The United States was where all participants with HIV were treated. V and J are TRBV4-3 and TRBJ2-7, with 9 bases matching TRBD1. The source of this sequence is a woman aged 40 to 50 with HIV. The specimen comprised unsorted PBMCs, sampled 7.6 years after starting antiretroviral therapy. The CDR3 region has the DNA TGCGCCAGCAGCCGAGGCGCCGGGACAGGGAACTACGAGCAGTACTTC. Translating it yields CASSRGAGTGNYEQYF.